The clone carrying this T cell receptor (beta chain) came up a few times. V was shortened by 0 bases and J by 2 bases, with 4 bases between the two germline ends. The germline CDR1 and CDR2 sequences are GTSNPN and SVGIG (reference sequence). CDR3 length: 12 amino acids. The data were obtained in a study of spatial heterogeneity in lung cancer. Each CDR3 protein gets one entry after TCRdb re-called the 5' RACE reads with MiXCR. The sample includes about 92,000 distinct CDR3 sequences, roughly 12% of them seen just once. Documented time point: sample taken at primary tumor resection. Extraction of whole RNA from tumor, nontumor lung or frozen PBMC preceded unsorted sequencing.

The sequencing used PBMCs, collected at surgery. V gene TRBV30 combines with J gene TRBJ1-1; D not certain. The clonotype comes from a male donor with early-stage non-small cell lung cancer. CDR3 sequence reads: CAWSVFNTEAFF. As DNA, the CDR3 is TGTGCCTGGAGTGTATTCAACACTGAAGCTTTCTTT. Combining the CDR3 with reference TRBV30 and TRBJ1-1 gives the whole variable domain SQTIHQWPATLVQPVGSPLSLECTVEGTSNPNLYWYRQAAGRGLQLLFYSVGIGQISSEVPQNLSASRPQDRQFILSSKKLLLSDSGFYLCAWSVFNTEAFFGQGTRLTVV.